This T cell receptor (beta chain) was captured in a study of blood T cell repertoires in COVID-19. About the research overall: From T cells, B-cell-depleted T cells, or PBMCs came the material, which was cDNA or gDNA.

Only a few counts were recorded for this clone. Clones were read by immunoSEQ multiplex PCR, and TCRdb kept only the in-frame ones, dropping some. The repertoire holds 200,000 or so clones, with approximately 84% as singletons. With V trimmed by 2 bases and J by 5 bases, 5 bases remained unmatched. Germline V gene lookup returns CDR1 SGDLS and CDR2 YYNGEE. This CDR3 spans 14 amino acids. Input material: peripheral blood. The source is a human donor with acute or convalescent COVID-19. The donor label of this sample is uncertain. The rearrangement links TRBV9 to TRBJ2-7, with 9 bases lining up with TRBD1. The CDR3 sequence: CASSVGQGPDEQYF. CDR3 DNA: TGTGCCAGCAGCGTGGGACAGGGTCCCGACGAGCAGTACTTC.